The 29 T cell receptor beta chains presented below share a single source sample, sequenced in a study of Ad26.COV2.S vaccination and SARS-CoV-2 variants (dated by TCRdb to the early 2020s). Per the publication, the treatment or condition label means: over 15 received Ad26.COV2.S at low or high dose, single or two shots; 5 received placebo; per-sample allocation not given. Repertoires of vaccine and placebo recipients were sequenced from samples collected on day 63 after the first injection. Library method: the immunoSEQ multiplex PCR assay. Sourced from immuneACCESS, this table was stored by TCRdb with only in-frame sequences that have V and J called. A share of the clones is absent; for the studies checked, an unresolved V gene accounts for under half, and the remainder has no known explanation. The sample records under 600,000 clones, 80% to 90% of which are singletons. Over 1.5% of the sample goes to the ten largest clones.

Sequences were derived from peripheral blood, sampled in a trial of Ad26.COV2.S vaccine versus placebo. These receptors were taken from a person between 18 and 65 years old who received the Ad26.COV2.S COVID-19 vaccine or a placebo.

For this clone: At the DNA level, this CDR3 is encoded by other sequences in the same sample as well. The rearrangement links TRBV28 to TRBJ2-7; D is uncertain. The CDR3 is made up of 12 amino acids. V was clipped by 5 bases and J by 3 bases, with 8 bases between them. The germline V gene encodes CDR1 MDHEN and CDR2 SYDVKM. CDR3 sequence reads: CASSPPGYEQYF. CDR3 nucleotide sequence: TGTGCCAGCAGTCCTCCTGGCTACGAGCAGTACTTC. Complete variable domain (other parts from reference TRBV28 and TRBJ2-7): DVKVTQSSRYLVKRTGEKVFLECVQDMDHENMFWYRQDPGLGLRLIYFSYDVKMKEKGDIPEGYSVSREKKERFSLILESASTNQTSMYLCASSPPGYEQYFGPGTRLTVT.

V usage is TRBV7-9 and J usage is TRBJ2-7; tentatively, D is TRBD2 (6 bases). The length of the CDR3 is 13 residues. The V and J ends lost 7 bases and 6 bases respectively, with 16 bases between them. Germline V CDR1 and CDR2: SEHNR, FQNEAQ (reference sequence). For the CDR3, the DNA is TGTGCCAGCACGTACCGCGCGGGGCCCGAGCAGTACTTC. Its protein product is CASTYRAGPEQYF.

This sequence joins TRBV3-1 (or the pseudogene TRBV3-2) and TRBJ2-5, with 11 bases aligning to TRBD2. Germline trimming cut 1 base from V and 5 bases from J; bases unmatched to any gene: 3. The V gene's germline CDR1 is LGHDT and CDR2 YNNKEL (reference sequence). This CDR3 region has 15 residues. Here the CDR3 DNA reads TGTGCCAGCAGCCAAGGACTAGCGGGGCGGGAGACCCAGTACTTC. Its protein product is CASSQGLAGRETQYF.

This chain links TRBV6-1 with TRBJ1-4; 8 bases align to TRBD1. V lost 3 bases to trimming and J lost 7 bases; unmatched junction nucleotides: 10. The CDR3 length is 16 residues. Per the germline V gene, CDR1 is MNHNS and CDR2 is SASEGT. CDR3 loop: CASSEQQGAEGEKLFF. CDR3 nucleotide sequence: TGTGCCAGCAGTGAGCAGCAGGGGGCGGAGGGTGAAAAACTGTTTTTT.

The CDR3 DNA follows: TGTGCCAGCAGAGGGCCGACAGGGAGGGCTTTCTTT. Amino acid sequence: CASRGPTGRAFF. This rearrangement joins TRBV6-5 to TRBJ1-1; TRBD1 agrees at 7 bases. V trimming: 6 bases; J trimming: 11 bases; junction bases outside the gene matches: 9. The CDR3 totals 12 residues. The germline gives CDR1 MNHEY, CDR2 SVGAGI.

The J gene is TRBJ1-3, the V gene TRBV7-8; D not certain. V was cut by 5 bases and J by 0 bases, with 8 bases left in between. In germline, CDR1 is SGHVS, CDR2 FQNEAQ. This CDR3 region has 14 residues. The CDR3 DNA reads as TGTGCCAGCAGCCGCATCAGCTCTGGAAACACCATATATTTT. This translates into CASSRISSGNTIYF.

The chain employs TRBV7-3 and TRBJ1-1; 8 bases agree with TRBD1. The germline CDR1 and CDR2 sequences are SGHTA and FQGTGA. This CDR3 is built from 13 residues. Trimming at V came to 4 bases and at J to 4 bases, leaving 2 bases not matched to a gene. CDR3 in DNA: TGTGCCAGCAGCTCTGACAGGGGCACTGAAGCTTTCTTT. This encodes CASSSDRGTEAFF.

This clone was found a few times. The V gene is TRBV7-2, the J gene TRBJ2-1, with TRBD2 matching 8 bases. The germline gives CDR1 SGHTA, CDR2 FQGNSA. The CDR3 is 15 amino acids. V dropped 10 bases and J dropped 0; count of bases not matched to a gene: 8. The DNA of the CDR3 is TGTGCCACACGCTTAGCGGGGAGCTCCTACAATGAGCAGTTCTTC. Its protein is CATRLAGSSYNEQFF.

J is TRBJ1-2 and V is TRBV20-1; D is undetermined. Germline V CDR1 and CDR2: DFQATT, SNEGSKA (reference sequence). The CDR3 is 11 residues long. CDR3 in amino acids: CRTAWNYGYTF. The CDR3 bases are TGCAGGACTGCCTGGAACTATGGCTACACCTTC.

This clone was found once. The rearrangement links TRBV29-1 to TRBJ2-1, with D perhaps matching TRBD2 (6 bases). CDR3 size: 17 residues. V shed 5 bases and J shed 7 bases, with 27 bases lying between them. CDR1 and CDR2 from the germline V gene are SQVTM and ANQGSEA. Here the CDR3 reads CSVISSGVPRLGNEQFF. CDR3 nucleotides: TGCAGCGTTATCAGTTCGGGGGTTCCTAGATTGGGTAATGAGCAGTTCTTC.

Of note for this clone: The sample contains more than one DNA sequence encoding this CDR3. This sequence joins TRBV27 and TRBJ2-5; 8 bases match TRBD1. The CDR3 extends over 14 amino acids. Germline CDR1 MNHEY, CDR2 SMNVEV (reference sequence). With 8 bases clipped from V and 4 bases from J, the junction kept 9 bases outside the gene matches. The CDR3 region is CASRPQGARETQYF. The DNA of the CDR3 is TGTGCCAGCCGCCCCCAGGGGGCTCGAGAGACCCAGTACTTC.

The chain recombines TRBV6-5 with TRBJ2-1, with 10 bases aligning to TRBD1. Germline lookup yields CDR1 MNHEY and CDR2 SVGAGI. The CDR3 has 15 residues. V lost 6 bases and J lost 6; bases outside the gene matches: 8. In nucleotides, the CDR3 is TGTGCCAGCAGGAAGGACAGGGGGACGGTCAATGAGCAGTTCTTC. Its protein product is CASRKDRGTVNEQFF.

This clone was seen ten or more times. The chain combines TRBV6-5 with TRBJ1-2; D remains unclear. There are 13 residues in the CDR3. V was cut by 5 bases and J by 4 bases, with 11 bases left in between. Germline values: CDR1 MNHEY, CDR2 SVGAGI. The CDR3 DNA reads TGTGCCAGCAGTCACCAACGTGGCTATGGCTACACCTTC. Translated: CASSHQRGYGYTF.

This chain connects TRBV28 to TRBJ2-7, with 9 bases that match TRBD1. CDR3 length: 14 amino acids. J lost 3 bases, V lost 6 bases, and 6 bases had no gene match. Germline V lookup: CDR1 MDHEN, CDR2 SYDVKM. The CDR3 DNA reads as TGTGCCAGCAGGGCCGGGACAGGGAACTACGAGCAGTACTTC. Protein product: CASRAGTGNYEQYF. The full variable domain, in which reference TRBV28 and TRBJ2-7 provide the parts outside the CDR3, is DVKVTQSSRYLVKRTGEKVFLECVQDMDHENMFWYRQDPGLGLRLIYFSYDVKMKEKGDIPEGYSVSREKKERFSLILESASTNQTSMYLCASRAGTGNYEQYFGPGTRLTVT.

This chain uses TRBV30 with TRBJ1-2; TRBD1 aligns across 8 bases. The CDR3 spans 13 residues. CDR1 is GTSNPN and CDR2 is SVGIG in the germline V gene (reference sequence). V shed 4 bases and J 6 bases; nucleotides not matched to a gene: 7. The CDR3 DNA reads as TGTGCCTGGACCGCCGGGACAGGAGATGGCTACACCTTC. Protein product: CAWTAGTGDGYTF.

The rearrangement links TRBV30 to TRBJ2-7; D is possibly TRBD2 (5 bases). This CDR3 comprises 13 residues. Per the germline V gene, CDR1 is GTSNPN and CDR2 is SVGIG (reference sequence). The germline V and J ends were trimmed by 2 bases and 0 bases, with 8 bases remaining between them. The CDR3 here is CAWSYGSSYEQYF. CDR3 sequence (DNA): TGTGCCTGGAGTTATGGGAGCTCCTACGAGCAGTACTTC.

V gene TRBV11-2 combines with J gene TRBJ2-4; the D gene is possibly TRBD1 (6 bases). Trimming cost V 5 bases and J 0 bases, with 11 bases left between them. Looked up from germline, CDR1 is SGHAT and CDR2 is FQNNGV. The CDR3 contains 15 residues. The CDR3 DNA reads TGTGCCAGCAGCCCCAGGGGTTTAGCCAAAAACATTCAGTACTTC. It codes for CASSPRGLAKNIQYF.

This clone appeared once. The V call is TRBV11-2, the J call TRBJ1-6, with a tentative D call TRBD1 (5 bases). This CDR3 comprises 14 residues. Per the germline V gene, CDR1 is SGHAT and CDR2 is FQNNGV. Trimming took off 4 bases at V and 7 bases at J, with 11 bases between the two ends. The CDR3 here is CASSSDSNNSPLHF. The CDR3 nucleotides read TGTGCCAGCAGCTCAGACAGTAACAATTCACCCCTCCACTTT.

This chain links TRBV9 with TRBJ1-4, with D unclear. V shed 0 bases and J shed 0 bases, with 6 bases lying between them. Per germline, CDR1 SGDLS and CDR2 YYNGEE. The CDR3 runs to 15 residues. CDR3 nucleotide sequence: TGTGCCAGCAGCGTAGGGTCTGCAACTAATGAAAAACTGTTTTTT. It codes for CASSVGSATNEKLFF.

This chain joins TRBV9 and TRBJ2-1; 8 bases are a match to TRBD2. Per the germline V gene, CDR1 is SGDLS and CDR2 is YYNGEE. Trimming cost V 5 bases and J 7 bases; bases outside gene matches: 11. CDR3 length equals 15 residues. The CDR3 DNA follows: TGTGCCAGCAGTACTAGCCCGGGGGGGCAGAATGAGCAGTTCTTC. This translates into CASSTSPGGQNEQFF. Full variable domain (remainder filled in from reference TRBV9 and TRBJ2-1): DSGVTQTPKHLITATGQRVTLRCSPRSGDLSVYWYQQSLDQGLQFLIQYYNGEERAKGNILERFSAQQFPDLHSELNLSSLELGDSALYFCASSTSPGGQNEQFFGPGTRLTVL.

J is TRBJ1-1 and V is TRBV2, with D perhaps TRBD1 (5 bases). In germline, CDR1 is SNHLY, CDR2 FYNNEI. The CDR3 has 11 residues. V was clipped by 6 bases and J by 10 bases, with 12 bases between them. CDR3 sequence (DNA): TGTGCCAGCAGGGGACCTTTGGGAGCTTTCTTT. It encodes CASRGPLGAFF.

The chain carries TRBV28 and TRBJ1-1; D remains unclear. V lost 8 bases and J 6 bases, leaving 13 bases between the germline ends. Germline CDR1 MDHEN, CDR2 SYDVKM. The CDR3 has 12 residues. CDR3 sequence: CASGVLSAEAFF. The CDR3 DNA reads TGTGCCAGCGGGGTCCTGAGCGCTGAAGCTTTCTTT.

The chain recombines TRBV6-5 with TRBJ2-3; D unclear. V shed 6 bases and J shed 0 bases, with 10 bases lying between them. The CDR3 is 14 residues long. CDR1 is MNHEY and CDR2 is SVGAGI in the germline V gene. CDR3 sequence (DNA): TGTGCCAGCAGCCCACGGATCAGCACAGATACGCAGTATTTT. Its protein product is CASSPRISTDTQYF.

The chain recombines TRBV9 with TRBJ2-2; D is perhaps TRBD2 (6 bases). The V gene's germline CDR1 is SGDLS and CDR2 YYNGEE. Trimming pared 0 bases from V and 3 bases from J, leaving 12 bases between. The CDR3 spans 16 residues. The CDR3 reads CASSVGGGAYTGELFF. The DNA of the CDR3 is TGTGCCAGCAGCGTAGGGGGCGGGGCCTACACCGGGGAGCTGTTTTTT.

This sequence joins TRBV7-3 and TRBJ2-2, with D possibly being TRBD1 or TRBD2 (5 bases each). Germline V CDR1 and CDR2: SGHTA, FQGTGA. V was shortened by 7 bases and J by 3 bases, with 12 bases between the two germline ends. This CDR3 spans 14 amino acids. CDR3 loop: CASTPGPYTGELFF. CDR3 sequence (DNA): TGTGCCAGCACCCCGGGGCCGTACACCGGGGAGCTGTTTTTT.

This clone was seen once. Here the CDR3 reads CASSQVTNERGYSPLHF. Written as DNA, the CDR3 is TGCGCCAGCAGCCAAGTAACGAATGAGAGGGGATATTCACCCCTCCACTTT. The chain joins TRBV4-3 to TRBJ1-6; D may be TRBD1 (5 bases). Trimming took off 1 base at V and 8 bases at J, with 18 bases between the two ends. The germline V gene has CDR1 LGHNA and CDR2 YSLEER. The CDR3 extends over 17 amino acids.

The chain couples TRBV10-3 to TRBJ1-2, with unresolved D. V was pared by 0 bases and J by 6 bases, with 2 bases between. Germline lookup yields CDR1 ENHRY and CDR2 SYGVKD. The CDR3 extends over 11 amino acids. The CDR3 coding sequence is TGTGCCATCAGTGAGTCTAATGGCTACACCTTC. It is translated as CAISESNGYTF.

DNA of the CDR3: TGCGCCAGCAGCTTGTCCGTCACTACTAATGAAAAACTGTTTTTT. Protein: CASSLSVTTNEKLFF. V gene TRBV5-1 combines with J gene TRBJ1-4, with D unresolved. This CDR3 has 15 amino acids. Trimming removed 1 base from V and 2 bases from J, with 9 bases in between. The germline gives CDR1 SGHRS, CDR2 YFSETQ.

The chain employs TRBV7-9 and TRBJ1-2; possible D gene TRBD1, 5 bases. The CDR3 has 14 residues. V lost 1 base, J lost 8 bases, and 14 bases lay in between. CDR1 and CDR2 from the germline V gene are SEHNR and FQNEAQ (reference sequence). The CDR3 sequence: CASSLEGTGIGYTF. As DNA, the CDR3 is TGTGCCAGCAGCTTAGAGGGGACGGGTATAGGCTACACCTTC.